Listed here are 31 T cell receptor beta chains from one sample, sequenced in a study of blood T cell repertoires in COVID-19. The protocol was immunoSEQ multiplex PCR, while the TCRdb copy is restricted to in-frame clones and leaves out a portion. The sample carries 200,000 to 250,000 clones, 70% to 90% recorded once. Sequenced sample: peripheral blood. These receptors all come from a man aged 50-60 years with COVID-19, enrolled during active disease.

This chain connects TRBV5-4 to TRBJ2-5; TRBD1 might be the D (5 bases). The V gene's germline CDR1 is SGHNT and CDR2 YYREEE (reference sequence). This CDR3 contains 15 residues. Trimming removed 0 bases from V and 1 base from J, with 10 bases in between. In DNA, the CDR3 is TGTGCCAGCAGCTTGGAGAAGACAGTCCAAGAGACCCAGTACTTC. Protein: CASSLEKTVQETQYF.

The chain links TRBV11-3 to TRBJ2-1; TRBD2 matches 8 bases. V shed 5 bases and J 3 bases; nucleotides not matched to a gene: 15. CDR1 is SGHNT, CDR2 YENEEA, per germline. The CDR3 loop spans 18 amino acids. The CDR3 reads CASSPRGGLVISYNEQFF. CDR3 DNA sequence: TGTGCCAGCAGCCCCCGGGGGGGACTAGTGATTAGCTACAATGAGCAGTTCTTC.

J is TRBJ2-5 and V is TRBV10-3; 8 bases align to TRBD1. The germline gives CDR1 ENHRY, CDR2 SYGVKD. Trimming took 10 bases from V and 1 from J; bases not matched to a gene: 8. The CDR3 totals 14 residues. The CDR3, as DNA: TGTGCCACCCTCCGGGACAGGAGCCAAGAGACCCAGTACTTC. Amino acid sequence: CATLRDRSQETQYF.

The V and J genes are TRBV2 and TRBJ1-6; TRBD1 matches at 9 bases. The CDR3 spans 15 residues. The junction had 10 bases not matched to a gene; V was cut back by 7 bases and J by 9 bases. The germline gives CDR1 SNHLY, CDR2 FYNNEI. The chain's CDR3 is CASKSDRGVVSPLHF. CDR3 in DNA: TGTGCCAGCAAATCGGACAGGGGAGTTGTTTCACCCCTCCACTTT.

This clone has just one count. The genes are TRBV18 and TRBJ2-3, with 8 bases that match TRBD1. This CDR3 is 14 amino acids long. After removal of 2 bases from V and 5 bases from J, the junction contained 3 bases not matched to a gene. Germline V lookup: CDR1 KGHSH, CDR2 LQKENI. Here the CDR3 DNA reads TGTGCCAGCTCACCAGGGGGGACAGGAGATACGCAGTATTTT. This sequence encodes CASSPGGTGDTQYF.

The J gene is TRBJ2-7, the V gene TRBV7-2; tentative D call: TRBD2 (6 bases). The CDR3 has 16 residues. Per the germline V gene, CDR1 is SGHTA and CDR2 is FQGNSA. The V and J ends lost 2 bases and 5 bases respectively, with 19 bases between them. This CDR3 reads CASSLRGRTLPDEQYF. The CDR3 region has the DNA TGTGCCAGCAGCTTACGAGGGAGGACCCTCCCGGACGAGCAGTACTTC.

In DNA form, the CDR3 reads TGTGCCAGCAGCCCGAATGGACAGGGGAACTATGGCTACACCTTC. Translating gives CASSPNGQGNYGYTF. This chain joins TRBV3-1 (or the pseudogene TRBV3-2) and TRBJ1-2, with TRBD1 identical over 9 bases. Germline loops: CDR1 LGHDT, CDR2 YNNKEL (reference sequence). J gave up 2 bases and V 4 bases, and 5 bases lay outside the gene matches. This CDR3 comprises 15 residues.

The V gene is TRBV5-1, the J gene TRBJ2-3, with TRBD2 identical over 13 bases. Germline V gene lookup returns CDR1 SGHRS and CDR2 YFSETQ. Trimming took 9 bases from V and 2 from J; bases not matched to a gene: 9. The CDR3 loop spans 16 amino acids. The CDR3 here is CATTPGLAGSTDTQYF. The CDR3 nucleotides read TGCGCCACCACTCCGGGACTAGCGGGATCCACAGATACGCAGTATTTT.

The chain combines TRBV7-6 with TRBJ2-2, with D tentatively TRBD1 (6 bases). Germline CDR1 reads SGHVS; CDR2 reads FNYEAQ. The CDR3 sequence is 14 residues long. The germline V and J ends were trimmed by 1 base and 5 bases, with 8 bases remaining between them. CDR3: CASSLGGHTGELFF. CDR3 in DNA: TGTGCCAGCAGCTTAGGGGGGCATACCGGGGAGCTGTTTTTT.

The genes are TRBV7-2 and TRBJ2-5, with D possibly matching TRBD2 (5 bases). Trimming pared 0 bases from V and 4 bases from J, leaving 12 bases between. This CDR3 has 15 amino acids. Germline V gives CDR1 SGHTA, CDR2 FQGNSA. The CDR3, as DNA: TGTGCCAGCAGCTTAGCCCCCCATCGGGGAGAGACCCAGTACTTC. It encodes CASSLAPHRGETQYF. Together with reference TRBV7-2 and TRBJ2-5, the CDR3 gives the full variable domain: GAGVSQSPSNKVTEKGKDVELRCDPISGHTALYWYRQSLGQGLEFLIYFQGNSAPDKSGLPSDRFSAERTGGSVSTLTIQRTQQEDSAVYLCASSLAPHRGETQYFGPGTRLLVL.

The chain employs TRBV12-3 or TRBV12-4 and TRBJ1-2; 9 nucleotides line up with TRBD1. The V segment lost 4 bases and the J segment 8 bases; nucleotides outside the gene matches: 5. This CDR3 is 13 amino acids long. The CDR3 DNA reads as TGTGCCAGCAGTTCCGACAGGGGGGTGGGCTACACCTTC. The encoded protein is CASSSDRGVGYTF.

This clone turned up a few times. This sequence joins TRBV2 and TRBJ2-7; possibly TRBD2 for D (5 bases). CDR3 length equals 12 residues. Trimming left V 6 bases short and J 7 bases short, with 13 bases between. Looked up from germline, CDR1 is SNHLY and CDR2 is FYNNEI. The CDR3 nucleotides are TGTGCCAGCAGGCCGATTCCGGGAGAGCAGTACTTC. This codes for CASRPIPGEQYF.

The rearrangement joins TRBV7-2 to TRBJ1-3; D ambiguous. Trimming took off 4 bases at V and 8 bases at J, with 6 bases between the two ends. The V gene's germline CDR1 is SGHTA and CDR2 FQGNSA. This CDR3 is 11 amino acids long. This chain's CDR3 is CASSSTDTIYF. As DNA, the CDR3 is TGTGCCAGCAGCTCTACTGACACCATATATTTT. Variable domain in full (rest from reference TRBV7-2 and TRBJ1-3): GAGVSQSPSNKVTEKGKDVELRCDPISGHTALYWYRQSLGQGLEFLIYFQGNSAPDKSGLPSDRFSAERTGGSVSTLTIQRTQQEDSAVYLCASSSTDTIYFGEGSWLTVV.

CDR3 amino acids: CASSNRWEDTQYF. The CDR3 DNA reads as TGTGCCAGTAGTAACAGATGGGAGGATACGCAGTATTTT. The chain uses TRBV19 and TRBJ2-3; D is perhaps TRBD2 (5 bases). The CDR3 length is 13 residues. Looked up from germline, CDR1 is LNHDA and CDR2 is SQIVND (reference sequence). Trimming shortened V by 4 bases and J by 6 bases, and 11 bases separated the two germline ends.

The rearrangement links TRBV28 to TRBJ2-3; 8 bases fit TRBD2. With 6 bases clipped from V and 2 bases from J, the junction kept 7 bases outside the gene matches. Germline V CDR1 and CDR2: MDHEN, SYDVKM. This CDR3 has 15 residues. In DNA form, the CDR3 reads TGTGCCAGCAGCCCCGGGGGGGGTGTCACAGATACGCAGTATTTT. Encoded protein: CASSPGGGVTDTQYF.

This CDR3 reads CASSEGGSSYEQYF. CDR3 DNA sequence: TGTGCCAGCAGTGAAGGGGGCAGCTCCTACGAGCAGTACTTC. V is TRBV2 and J is TRBJ2-7, with a weak D call TRBD1 (5 bases). Germline V lookup: CDR1 SNHLY, CDR2 FYNNEI. The CDR3 length is 14 residues. Trimming pared 1 base from V and 0 bases from J, leaving 7 bases between.

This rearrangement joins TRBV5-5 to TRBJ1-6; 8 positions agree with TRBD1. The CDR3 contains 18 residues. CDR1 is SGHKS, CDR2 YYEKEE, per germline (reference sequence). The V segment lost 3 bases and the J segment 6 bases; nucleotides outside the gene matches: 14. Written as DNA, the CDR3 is TGTGCCAGCAGCTCCTGGGGGGATGGACAGGGCCTTAATTCACCCCTCCACTTT. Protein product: CASSSWGDGQGLNSPLHF.

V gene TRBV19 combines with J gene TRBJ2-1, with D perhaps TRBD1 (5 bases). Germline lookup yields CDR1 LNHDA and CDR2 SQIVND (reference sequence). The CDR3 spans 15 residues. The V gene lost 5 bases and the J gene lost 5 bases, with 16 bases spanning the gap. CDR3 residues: CASSGAWGWDNEQFF. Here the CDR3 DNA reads TGTGCCAGTAGTGGGGCTTGGGGTTGGGACAATGAGCAGTTCTTC.

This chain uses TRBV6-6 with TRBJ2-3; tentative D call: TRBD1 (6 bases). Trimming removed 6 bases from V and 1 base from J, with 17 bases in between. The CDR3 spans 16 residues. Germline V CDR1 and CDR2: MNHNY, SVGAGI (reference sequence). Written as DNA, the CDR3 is TGTGCCAGCAGAAATACCCCCGGACAGCGCACAGATACGCAGTATTTT. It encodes CASRNTPGQRTDTQYF.

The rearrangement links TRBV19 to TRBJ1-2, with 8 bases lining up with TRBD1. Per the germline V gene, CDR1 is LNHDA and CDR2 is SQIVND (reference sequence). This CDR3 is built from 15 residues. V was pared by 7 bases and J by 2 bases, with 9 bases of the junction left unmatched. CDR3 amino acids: CASTPGQASNYGYTF. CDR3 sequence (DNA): TGTGCCAGTACACCGGGACAGGCATCCAACTATGGCTACACCTTC.

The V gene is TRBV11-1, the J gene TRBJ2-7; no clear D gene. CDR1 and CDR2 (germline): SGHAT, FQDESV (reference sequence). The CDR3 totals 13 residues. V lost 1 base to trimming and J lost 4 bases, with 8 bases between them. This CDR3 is CASSLERLYEQYF. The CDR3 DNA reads TGTGCCAGCAGCTTAGAGAGGTTGTACGAGCAGTACTTC.

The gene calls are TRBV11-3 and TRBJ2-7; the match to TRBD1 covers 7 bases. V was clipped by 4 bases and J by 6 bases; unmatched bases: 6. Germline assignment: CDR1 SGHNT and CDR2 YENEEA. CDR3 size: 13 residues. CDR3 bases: TGTGCCAGCAGCTCTCAAGGGGGCGGCGAGCAGTACTTC. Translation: CASSSQGGGEQYF.

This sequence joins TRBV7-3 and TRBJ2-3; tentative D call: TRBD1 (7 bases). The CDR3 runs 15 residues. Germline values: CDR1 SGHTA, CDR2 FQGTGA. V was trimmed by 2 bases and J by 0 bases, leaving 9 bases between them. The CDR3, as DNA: TGTGCCAGCAGCTTACAGGGGGGAAGCACAGATACGCAGTATTTT. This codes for CASSLQGGSTDTQYF.

The CDR3 sequence is CASSRQTANYGYTF. CDR3 nucleotides: TGTGCCAGCTCACGACAGACAGCTAACTATGGCTACACCTTC. The V call is TRBV18, the J call TRBJ1-2, with D maybe TRBD1 (5 bases). From germline, CDR1 is KGHSH and CDR2 LQKENI. V lost 4 bases and J 0 bases, leaving 9 bases between the germline ends. CDR3 length equals 14 residues.

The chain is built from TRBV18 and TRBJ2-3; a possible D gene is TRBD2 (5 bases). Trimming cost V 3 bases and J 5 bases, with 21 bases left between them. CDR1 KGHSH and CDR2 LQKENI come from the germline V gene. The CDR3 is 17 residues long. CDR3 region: CASSPTPDLAREDTQYF. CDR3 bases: TGTGCCAGCTCACCTACCCCTGATTTAGCGCGCGAAGATACGCAGTATTTT. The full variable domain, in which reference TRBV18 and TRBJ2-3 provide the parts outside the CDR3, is NAGVMQNPRHLVRRRGQEARLRCSPMKGHSHVYWYRQLPEEGLKFMVYLQKENIIDESGMPKERFSAEFPKEGPSILRIQQVVRGDSAAYFCASSPTPDLAREDTQYFGPGTRLTVL.

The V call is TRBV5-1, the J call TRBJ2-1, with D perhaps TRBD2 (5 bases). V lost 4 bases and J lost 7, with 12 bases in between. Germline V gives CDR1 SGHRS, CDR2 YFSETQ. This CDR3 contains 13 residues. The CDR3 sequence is CASSPLGGNEQFF. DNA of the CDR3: TGCGCCAGCAGCCCCCTTGGCGGGAATGAGCAGTTCTTC. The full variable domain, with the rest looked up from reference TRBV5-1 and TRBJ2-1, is KAGVTQTPRYLIKTRGQQVTLSCSPISGHRSVSWYQQTPGQGLQFLFEYFSETQRNKGNFPGRFSGRQFSNSRSEMNVSTLELGDSALYLCASSPLGGNEQFFGPGTRLTVL.

CDR3 nucleotide sequence: TGTGCCAGCGGAGACAGGGGAAGTGGCTACACCTTC. This translates into CASGDRGSGYTF. The V and J genes are TRBV6-5 and TRBJ1-2, with 8 bases that match TRBD1. V shed 8 bases, J shed 7 bases, and the junction held 6 bases outside the gene matches. The CDR3 is made up of 12 amino acids. Germline values: CDR1 MNHEY, CDR2 SVGAGI.

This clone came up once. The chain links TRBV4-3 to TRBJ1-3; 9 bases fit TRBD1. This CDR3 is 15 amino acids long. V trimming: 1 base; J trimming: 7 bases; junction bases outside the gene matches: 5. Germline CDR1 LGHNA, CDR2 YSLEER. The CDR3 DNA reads TGCGCCAGCAGCCAAGCACAGGGGGCGCGGAACACCATATATTTT. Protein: CASSQAQGARNTIYF.

CDR3 amino acids: CASSLRSGTSGLHNEQFF. The CDR3 DNA reads TGTGCCAGCAGCTTACGATCCGGGACTAGCGGGTTACACAATGAGCAGTTCTTC. This sequence joins TRBV7-2 and TRBJ2-1; 12 positions match TRBD2. Germline V CDR1 and CDR2: SGHTA, FQGNSA. V trimming: 2 bases; J trimming: 5 bases; junction bases outside the gene matches: 10. CDR3 length equals 18 residues.

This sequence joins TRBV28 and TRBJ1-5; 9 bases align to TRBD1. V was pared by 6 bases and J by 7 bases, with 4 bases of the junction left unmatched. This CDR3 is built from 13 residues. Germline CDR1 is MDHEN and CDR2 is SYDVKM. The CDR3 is CASRQGAKQPQHF. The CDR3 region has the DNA TGTGCCAGCAGACAGGGGGCAAAGCAGCCCCAGCATTTT.

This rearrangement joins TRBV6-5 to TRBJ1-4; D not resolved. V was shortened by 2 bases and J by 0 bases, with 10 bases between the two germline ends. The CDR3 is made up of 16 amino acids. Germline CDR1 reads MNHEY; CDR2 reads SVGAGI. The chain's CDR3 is CASSYGLTATNEKLFF. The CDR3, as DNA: TGTGCCAGCAGTTACGGGTTAACAGCAACTAATGAAAAACTGTTTTTT.